A selection of T cell receptor beta chains follows, all from one sample in a study of T cell repertoires in cytomegalovirus infection. TCRdb redid the calling of the reads with MiXCR, one entry per CDR3 protein. The data hold around 770,000 distinct CDR3 sequences, with about 28% observed a single time. These receptors have no identified antigens. Sequenced material: cultured CD8+ T cells from PBMCs, taken from culture after CMV antigen stimulation. Source of these receptors: a human donor in good health (CMV status not recorded). Some clones in this sample may be carry-over from other donors' samples. Each CDR3 is given with its conserved first and last residue. Each record gives: J gene, V gene, CDR3 protein.

TRBJ2-1 TRBV5-6 CASSLIENYNEQFF
TRBJ2-1 TRBV24-1 CATSGLAGGHEQFF
TRBJ2-2 TRBV20-1 CSASVGGGYTGELFF
TRBJ2-3 TRBV12-3/TRBV12-4 CATWAAFTDTQYF
TRBJ1-2 TRBV13 CASSPAGAVYGYTF
TRBJ2-5 TRBV25-1 CASSEERGGTPHETQYF
TRBJ2-1 TRBV27 CASSLPSGGAFVHNEQFF
TRBJ2-4 TRBV11-2 CASSLEPGRRAKNIQYF
TRBJ1-5 TRBV2 CASSERNRAGNQPQHF
TRBJ2-1 TRBV7-3 CASSQGGRNEQFF
TRBJ2-7 TRBV7-2 CASSDSRRQYF
TRBJ2-2 TRBV7-2 CASSLGSWELFF
TRBJ1-2 TRBV27 CASSKGHLYGYTF
TRBJ2-7 TRBV7-6 CASSLIDSSYEQYF
TRBJ2-1 TRBV28 CASSFVSGGQDYNEQFF
TRBJ1-6 TRBV7-2 CASSYGTGFSNSPLHF
TRBJ1-5 TRBV6-1 CASSESDRGRSNQPQHF
TRBJ2-3 TRBV27 CAIGQGRGQSEDTQYF
TRBJ2-2 TRBV4-3 CASSQVRGTDNTGELFF
TRBJ1-4 TRBV5-6 CASSLQGGATNEKLFF
TRBJ2-3 TRBV19 CASSIAGQRDTQYF
TRBJ2-2 TRBV19 CASSIHTGELFF
TRBJ2-6 TRBV6-5 CASSYTSGQLFSGANVLTF
TRBJ1-3 TRBV19 CASSSAGQGTGNTIYF
TRBJ2-3 TRBV6-1 CASMDPGGTDTQYF
TRBJ1-4 TRBV7-2 CASSLVLGTGTNEKLFF
TRBJ2-7 TRBV7-2 CASSLIPGRGYEQYF
TRBJ2-5 TRBV12-3/TRBV12-4 CASSLEGGLRGPQETQYF
TRBJ2-7 TRBV7-8 CASSQVAGGGRFEQYF
TRBJ1-5 TRBV11-2 CASSLSWVNQPQHF
TRBJ2-7 TRBV2 CASSRWGASYEQYF
TRBJ1-1 TRBV12-3/TRBV12-4 CASKLVGGLNTEAFF
TRBJ2-1 TRBV29-1 CSVEDMEVSYNEQFF
TRBJ2-7 TRBV2 CASSADSLYEQYF
TRBJ1-1 TRBV6-2/TRBV6-3 CASSYTQGAEAFF
TRBJ1-2 TRBV5-4 CASRPRDSPYGYTF
TRBJ2-1 TRBV28 CASSLPVASYNEQFF
TRBJ2-7 TRBV4-1 CASSQEGSYEQYF
TRBJ2-5 TRBV6-5 CASTPPGAETQYF
TRBJ2-7 TRBV6-2/TRBV6-3 CASSIGGFGYEQYF